This entry concerns a single T cell receptor (beta chain). Its cognate antigen is unknown. The CDR3 is 14 amino acids. Trimming cost V 1 base and J 7 bases, with 16 bases left between them. Germline V CDR1 and CDR2: GTSNPN, SVGIG (reference sequence). Here immunoSEQ multiplex PCR was the method, and the copy in TCRdb shows in-frame clones only, minus some. In the table there are about 23,000 clones, more than 65% of which are singletons. The source of the sample is a study of CD4 T cells in relation to SARS-CoV-2 and coronaviruses. CD4+ T cells from unexposed donors were obtained before the COVID-19 pandemic (2011-2018). CD4+ T cells were isolated from the cells after less than 13 days of culture. Study observations and caveats: Crossreactivity was assessed only for spike protein, not other viral proteins.

Sequencing input: CD4+ T cells from PBMCs, cultured in vitro. The receptor was isolated from a human donor in good health. This chain connects TRBV30 to TRBJ2-5; a weak D match, TRBD1 (6 bases). The DNA for the CDR3 is TGTGCCTGGAGTGGGACAGCGTCGGAGAGGACCCAGTACTTC. The encoded protein is CAWSGTASERTQYF.